Listed below are T cell receptor beta chains from one sample, sequenced in a study of T cell repertoires in cytomegalovirus infection. Which antigens these TCRs recognize remains unknown. TCRdb reanalysed the reads using MiXCR and keeps one entry per CDR3 protein. The sample has approximately 300,000 distinct CDR3 sequences, under 35% seen once; the top ten hold 20%. The sample in question was cultured PBMCs, obtained from culture after CMV antigen stimulation. These receptor sequences come from a human donor in good health (CMV status not recorded). Some clones in this sample may be carry-over from other donors' samples. The conserved cysteine and the conserved F or W are not part of the CDR3 here. Fields, in order: J gene, V gene, CDR3 protein.

>TRBJ1-2|TRBV12-3/TRBV12-4
ASRGQGAMQIRNYGYT
>TRBJ2-1|TRBV10-3
AISERDSYNEQF
>TRBJ1-1|TRBV7-9
ASSSQGDLTEAF
>TRBJ2-4|TRBV28
ASSLDKGKGY
>TRBJ1-5|TRBV2
ASRGGYQPQH
>TRBJ1-2|TRBV27
ASSPGGVNYGYT
>TRBJ2-1|TRBV7-3
ASSSPDLGSYNEQF
>TRBJ2-3|TRBV7-3
ASSLRGLAGYSTDTQY
>TRBJ2-6|TRBV20-1
SALLGSGANVLT
>TRBJ1-6|TRBV4-2
ASSPGVYNSPLH
>TRBJ1-1|TRBV4-1
ASSQDSASTEAF
>TRBJ1-5|TRBV7-8
ASSLGNRVDQH
>TRBJ1-5|TRBV7-2
ASSLGALSNQPQH
>TRBJ2-5|TRBV6-2/TRBV6-3
ASNQGAQETQY
>TRBJ2-7|TRBV11-2
ASSLYGTYEQY
>TRBJ2-5|TRBV9
ASSVGSVETQY
>TRBJ1-2|TRBV3-1
ASSQGTGANYGYT
>TRBJ2-3|TRBV2
ASSPANRETRY
>TRBJ2-5|TRBV6-1
ASSVTTGEWETQY
>TRBJ2-3|TRBV7-6
ASSFDRSARTQY
>TRBJ1-1|TRBV15
ATSSRDLNAF
>TRBJ2-1|TRBV4-1
ASSQGPQRGNEQF
>TRBJ1-2|TRBV7-6
ASSPAGTISYT
>TRBJ2-2|TRBV12-3/TRBV12-4
AGRREYTGELF
>TRBJ1-2|TRBV27
ASKGWNQGVTDGYT
>TRBJ2-3|TRBV12-5
ASGLSGGQDTQY
>TRBJ1-1|TRBV6-5
ASSYSMEGGAF
>TRBJ2-3|TRBV7-6
GYRPLTGSDTQY
>TRBJ1-4|TRBV7-9
ASSLAHAANEKLF
>TRBJ1-2|TRBV6-5
ASSYRQMGGYT
>TRBJ1-6|TRBV7-9
ASSSIRGPNSPLH
>TRBJ1-2|TRBV20-1
SARGTGRSDYGYT
>TRBJ2-3|TRBV4-1
ASSQRQGGSGDTQY
>TRBJ2-7|TRBV12-3/TRBV12-4
ASSLAGSPYEQY
>TRBJ1-1|TRBV2
ASNLEGNTEAF
>TRBJ2-1|TRBV12-3/TRBV12-4
ASSFDSGGYNEQF
>TRBJ2-4|TRBV2
ASSQSGTGKGTAKNIQY
>TRBJ2-3|TRBV18
ASSPLRDTDTQY
>TRBJ1-4|TRBV11-2
ASSLARTGGREKLF
>TRBJ1-1|TRBV5-1
ASSLEPGPLLEAF